This TCR beta chain derives from a study of blood T cell repertoires in COVID-19. Study information: COVID-19 samples collected from the United States, Italy and Spain covered acute and convalescent phases. Sources were T cells, B-cell-depleted T cells, or PBMCs; the material itself was cDNA or gDNA.

This clone was seen only a few times. In the original processing: Amplification from reference gene primers served as the basis for estimated nucleated cell counts. Assay: immunoSEQ multiplex PCR; the TCRdb copy retains only in-frame clones and omits some. That table gives V, J and clone size, and the DNA gave D and trimming. Of about 390,000 clones listed, approximately 87% were seen once; the top ten hold over 2%. Germline loops: CDR1 SGHNT, CDR2 YYREEE (reference sequence). CDR3 length: 13 residues. Unmatched junction bases numbered 7, after V lost 6 bases and J lost 8 bases. The V gene is TRBV5-4, the J gene TRBJ1-4; 7 bases map to TRBD1. The TCR comes from a woman aged 55-70 years with COVID-19, enrolled during active disease. The source material was peripheral blood. The CDR3 is CASTAGGREKLFF. CDR3 DNA: TGTGCCAGCACCGCAGGGGGACGGGAAAAACTGTTTTTT.